This T cell receptor (beta chain) comes out of a study of identical twins (dated by TCRdb to about 2016). Regarding the study in general: The study deep-sequenced TCR alpha and beta repertoires from monozygotic twins, unrelated adults of various ages and cord blood to test whether fetal clonotypes persist. To rule out contamination, replicate twin experiments were performed at different times with different library preparation protocols.

The library was produced with 5' RACE. Reads for this sample came from an Illumina HiSeq 2000. Template switching introduced a universal primer binding site; the final cDNA contained a unique molecular identifier, enabling accurate counting of TCR cDNA molecules. First-strand cDNA for TCR alpha and beta chains was synthesized from specific primers in the conserved constant-segment region. Each cDNA library was double barcoded, with a SMART-Mk sample barcode plus Illumina barcodes, to control for contamination. TruSeq adapter sequences and Illumina sample barcodes were added in two successive PCR steps. The Illumina HiSeq platform was used with custom primers to sequence TCR alpha and beta cDNA libraries. Per the original workflow: MiGEC was used to process raw reads and extract unique molecular identifiers, and MiXCR was used to find CDR3 positions. For each individual, recombination models were inferred using an EM algorithm with the repgenHMM and IGoR tools. The analysis of shared clonotypes was done with the tcR package in R, with sharing normalized by the product of cloneset sizes. To study raw recombination without the effects of thymic and clonal selection, out-of-frame nonproductive sequences were analyzed. The public reads were reanalyzed by TCRdb: fastp trimming at Q25, MiXCR alignment, in-frame beta chains only. Entries that share a CDR3 protein sequence are merged under the most common genes and DNA. For this entry, the V and J calls and clone size follow TCRdb and not the study's own pipeline. The sample records 1,800,000 or so distinct CDR3 sequences, under 35% of which are singletons. In total, the top ten clones hold about 0.3% of the sample.

Results and caveats for the whole study, not just this receptor: Out-of-frame TCR alpha sharing in monozygotic twins was systematically underestimated by recombination models, whereas sharing between unrelated individuals was in agreement with the recombination models. Compared with coincidental sharing between unrelated individuals, out-of-frame TCR alpha sequences shared between twins had an excess of sequences with low generation probability. In beta out-of-frame sequences, excess twin sharing was weaker, because having fewer shared sequences lowered the signal-to-noise ratio. Zero-insertion analyses could be partly confounded by invariant T cells such as MAIT and iNKT, although diverse VJ usage argued against such confounding for most clonotypes. Fewer insertions were carried by abundant cord blood beta clonotypes, a similar but weaker trend appeared in young adult naive repertoires, and no such trend appeared in memory repertoires. Because the same donors could not be followed over many years, the conclusions depended on cross-sectional statistical analysis.

The CDR3 holds 14 amino acids from the cysteine to the phenylalanine. Only the CDR3 portion is preserved as DNA: 42 bases, with reading frame beginning at the first base. From the germline V gene, CDR1 is SNHLY and CDR2 is FYNNEI. The trim is 11 bases for V and 5 bases for J, with a gap of 21 bases between the germline ends. Only healthy Caucasian donors were included. This clonotype was picked up a small number of times. Its antigen is still unknown. Base qualities are not provided; no much larger clone lies one nucleotide away. The sequenced sample was cord blood. Recombination connected TRBV2 to TRBJ1-1; the D gene is not confidently resolved. The sequence came from a newborn girl in good health. The encoded CDR3 is CAGNVDTGRTEAFF. The nucleotides read TGTGCCGGCAATGTGGATACGGGGAGAACTGAAGCTTTCTTT.